What follows are 12 T cell receptor beta chains derived from one specimen sequenced in a study of neurological immune-mediated disorders. TCRdb fed the 5' RACE reads into MiXCR, producing one record per CDR3 protein. This table holds around 60,000 distinct CDR3 sequences, around 11% found once. This sample's time point: longitudinal time-point 1 (baseline). Sequencing used PBMCs. These TCRs come from a male donor with HTLV-1-associated myelopathy (HAM/TSP).

This clonotype was detected many times. The V gene is TRBV5-1, the J gene TRBJ2-5; TRBD2 matches at 7 bases. The length of the CDR3 is 16 residues. Germline V gives CDR1 SGHRS, CDR2 YFSETQ. V trimming: 0 bases; J trimming: 1 base; junction bases outside the gene matches: 6. CDR3 sequence (DNA): TGCGCCAGCAGCTTGGCCCAGACTAGCACCCAAGAGACCCAGTACTTC. It encodes CASSLAQTSTQETQYF.

The chain employs TRBV5-1 and TRBJ2-3; no definite D call. Per the germline V gene, CDR1 is SGHRS and CDR2 is YFSETQ. The V and J ends lost 4 bases and 12 bases respectively, with 18 bases between them. The CDR3 sequence is 13 residues long. The CDR3 region is CASSPHLGDIQYF. The CDR3 DNA is TGCGCCAGCAGCCCCCATCTAGGTGATATACAGTATTTT.

The chain has TRBV6-2 or TRBV6-3 and TRBJ2-1, with D uncertain. The germline gives CDR1 MNHEY, CDR2 SVGEGT. V dropped 5 bases and J dropped 7 bases, with 6 bases sitting between them. CDR3 length: 11 residues. The CDR3 protein is CASSPGNEQFF. CDR3 sequence (DNA): TGTGCCAGCAGTCCTGGGAATGAGCAGTTCTTC.

This clonotype was counted between two and nine times. The chain has TRBV19 and TRBJ2-7; no clear D gene. With 1 base removed from V and 5 bases from J, the gap between germline ends came to 3 bases. The CDR3 sequence is 11 residues long. Germline lookup yields CDR1 LNHDA and CDR2 SQIVND (reference sequence). The CDR3 coding sequence is TGTGCCAGTAGTATAGGGCACGAGCAGTACTTC. Translating it yields CASSIGHEQYF.

The sample holds many counts of this clonotype. The CDR3 protein is CASTPGGETQYF. The CDR3, as DNA: TGTGCCAGCACTCCGGGGGGAGAGACCCAGTACTTC. V gene TRBV12-3 or TRBV12-4 combines with J gene TRBJ2-5; 7 bases fit TRBD2. CDR3 length: 12 residues. With V trimmed by 7 bases and J by 4 bases, 3 bases remained unmatched.

This clonotype showed up many times. This chain uses TRBV5-6 with TRBJ2-5; a weak D match, TRBD1 (5 bases). V was shortened by 3 bases and J by 1 base, with 16 bases between the two germline ends. The CDR3 is made up of 16 amino acids. Germline lookup yields CDR1 SGHDT and CDR2 YYEEEE. The CDR3 region is CASSSPWQGVQETQYF. CDR3 nucleotide sequence: TGTGCCAGCAGCTCTCCGTGGCAAGGGGTCCAAGAGACCCAGTACTTC.

At least ten counts were recorded for this clonotype. The rearrangement uses TRBV15 and TRBJ2-7, with D perhaps TRBD1 or TRBD2 (6 bases each). Germline V gene sequence: CDR1 LNHNV, CDR2 YYDKDF (reference sequence). This CDR3 has 17 amino acids. Trimming took off 2 bases at V and 5 bases at J, with 22 bases between the two ends. DNA for the CDR3: TGTGCCACCAGCAGATCGGGGGCGGGGACGATAGGCGACGAGCAGTACTTC. It codes for CATSRSGAGTIGDEQYF.

This clonotype was recorded many times. The V call is TRBV5-5, the J call TRBJ1-4; D is undetermined. There are 14 residues in the CDR3. V was clipped by 0 bases and J by 5 bases, with 8 bases between them. Germline lookup yields CDR1 SGHKS and CDR2 YYEKEE (reference sequence). The CDR3 region is CASSLGYGNEKLFF. Written as DNA, the CDR3 is TGTGCCAGCAGCTTGGGTTACGGGAATGAAAAACTGTTTTTT.

This clonotype was seen repeatedly, ten times or more. The chain employs TRBV6-1 and TRBJ2-3; D not resolved. The CDR3 runs 11 residues. Germline V gene data show CDR1 as MNHNS and CDR2 as SASEGT. V was cut by 3 bases and J by 6 bases, with 4 bases left in between. This CDR3 is CASSDLDTQYF. The CDR3, as DNA: TGTGCCAGCAGTGACCTGGATACGCAGTATTTT.

This clonotype was seen at least ten times. V gene TRBV7-3 combines with J gene TRBJ2-1, with D tentatively TRBD2 (7 bases). V lost 1 base and J lost 2, with 12 bases in between. In germline, CDR1 is SGHTA, CDR2 FQGTGA. This CDR3 is 16 amino acids long. CDR3 DNA sequence: TGTGCCAGCAGCTTAAGTGGGGGGGGCACCTACAATGAGCAGTTCTTC. Amino acid sequence: CASSLSGGGTYNEQFF.

This clonotype was detected ten times or more. This rearrangement joins TRBV12-3 or TRBV12-4 to TRBJ1-2; D may be TRBD1 (6 bases). V dropped 2 bases and J dropped 10 bases, with 17 bases sitting between them. This CDR3 has 14 residues. CDR3 in amino acids: CASSLSEQGNLYTF. In DNA form, the CDR3 reads TGTGCCAGCAGTTTAAGTGAACAGGGCAACCTCTACACCTTC.

This clonotype was detected a few times. V is TRBV2 and J is TRBJ2-5, with D possibly being TRBD1 (5 bases). V was pared by 3 bases and J by 3 bases, with 5 bases between. This CDR3 has 12 amino acids. CDR1 and CDR2 from the germline V gene are SNHLY and FYNNEI. CDR3 DNA: TGTGCCAGCAGTGACAGGGAAGAGACCCAGTACTTC. Its protein is CASSDREETQYF.